The T cell receptor beta chain described here comes from a study of blood T cell repertoires in COVID-19. Study context: Material from acute and convalescent COVID-19 was sourced from the United States, Italy and Spain. From T cells, B-cell-depleted T cells, or PBMCs came the material, which was cDNA or gDNA.

The CDR3 runs 15 residues. V dropped 3 bases and J dropped 9; count of bases not matched to a gene: 6. Germline CDR1 and CDR2: LGHDT and YNNKEL (reference sequence). Under the authors' procedure: The authors estimated nucleated cell counts from reference gene primer amplification. Assay: immunoSEQ multiplex PCR; the TCRdb copy retains only in-frame clones and omits some. V and J calls and clone size come straight from that table; D and trimming were deduced from the DNA. Altogether roughly 190,000 clones are present, about 80% being singletons, with the ten largest covering approximately 6.9%. The chain is built from TRBV3-1 (or the pseudogene TRBV3-2) and TRBJ1-5; 12 positions match TRBD1. This receptor was identified in a man in his sixties with acute or convalescent COVID-19. Material: peripheral blood. The CDR3 DNA reads as TGTGCCAGCAGCCACGGGACAGGGGGCGTCGGGCCCCAGCATTTT. Encoded protein: CASSHGTGGVGPQHF.